A selection of T cell receptor beta chains follows, all from one sample in a study of T-cell reconstitution after alpha-beta-depleted transplantation in children. TCRdb re-analysed the PCR reads in MiXCR, keeping a single row per CDR3 protein. This table has fewer than 550,000 distinct CDR3 sequences, about an eighth appearing once. The sequencing used PBMCs, mostly from graft donor cells, collected 180 days after TCRalphabeta/CD19-depleted stem cell transplant. Source of these receptors: a female patient aged 2-10 years who had a stem cell transplant for aplastic anemia, so the T cells may come from the graft donor. CDR3s include the opening cysteine and the closing phenylalanine or tryptophan. A D gene is named only where the DNA matches it firmly. Clone size is given for some rows only: seen once, a few or many times, or a class if the clone is expanded.

length,size,J,V,D,CDR3,DNA
14,few,TRBJ1-2,TRBV7-3,NA,CASSLDPGIYGYTF,TGTGCCAGCAGCTTAGACCCAGGGATCTATGGCTACACCTTC
16,NA,TRBJ2-2,TRBV9,TRBD1,CASRNSGTGEAGELFF,TGTGCCAGCAGGAATAGTGGGACAGGGGAGGCCGGGGAGCTGTTTTTT
15,once,TRBJ2-1,TRBV18,TRBD2,CASSPVSLADNEQFF,TGTGCCAGCTCACCAGTTTCCCTAGCGGACAATGAGCAGTTCTTC
16,few,TRBJ2-1,TRBV20-1,TRBD2,CSASSWTGGFVHEQFF,TGCAGTGCTAGTTCGTGGACGGGAGGGTTTGTACATGAGCAGTTCTTC
17,few,TRBJ2-5,TRBV12-3/TRBV12-4,NA,CASSRRPGTIVRETQYF,TGTGCCAGCAGTCGCCGCCCCGGGACAATAGTTCGGGAGACCCAGTACTTC
17,NA,TRBJ1-2,TRBV7-2,NA,CASSSRLPGAQNYGYTF,TGTGCCAGCAGCTCGCGCCTCCCAGGGGCGCAAAACTATGGCTACACCTTC
13,NA,TRBJ1-1,TRBV7-8,NA,CASSQGGAAEAFF,TGTGCCAGCAGCCAAGGTGGGGCTGCTGAAGCTTTCTTT
17,NA,TRBJ1-6,TRBV28,NA,CASSFWGLSSYNSPLHF,TGTGCCAGCAGTTTTTGGGGGTTAAGCTCCTATAATTCACCCCTCCACTTT
15,many,TRBJ2-3,TRBV20-1,TRBD2,CSATNGGILTDTQYF,TGCAGTGCTACTAACGGGGGGATACTCACAGATACGCAGTATTTT
15,NA,TRBJ2-1,TRBV28,NA,CASSDRRASYNEQFF,TGTGCCAGCAGTGATCGGAGGGCCTCCTACAATGAGCAGTTCTTC
16,NA,TRBJ2-5,TRBV27,TRBD1,CASSLWDSRGRETQYF,TGTGCCAGCAGTTTATGGGACAGTCGTGGGCGAGAGACCCAGTACTTC
15,few,TRBJ2-5,TRBV11-2,TRBD2,CASSSIAGGGETQYF,TGTGCCAGCAGCTCTATAGCGGGAGGGGGAGAGACCCAGTACTTC
12,many,TRBJ2-2,TRBV29-1,NA,CSALFGTGELFF,TGCAGCGCTCTGTTCGGCACCGGGGAGCTGTTTTTT
14,many,TRBJ1-6,TRBV7-9,NA,CASSWWSDNSPLHF,TGTGCCAGCAGCTGGTGGTCGGATAATTCACCCCTCCACTTT
13,few,TRBJ2-3,TRBV15,NA,CATAYRVTDTQYF,TGTGCCACGGCGTACAGAGTAACAGATACGCAGTATTTT
17,NA,TRBJ1-5,TRBV12-5,NA,CASGLVGSGEGNQPQHF,TGTGCTAGTGGTTTGGTAGGGTCAGGGGAGGGCAATCAGCCCCAGCATTTT
16,few,TRBJ2-7,TRBV27,TRBD1,CASSSNYGTGVYEQYF,TGTGCCAGCAGTTCAAACTACGGGACAGGGGTCTACGAGCAGTACTTC
14,many,TRBJ2-7,TRBV5-1,NA,CASSGLGLSAEQYF,TGCGCCAGCAGCGGACTGGGACTCTCGGCCGAGCAGTACTTC
15,NA,TRBJ1-1,TRBV6-2/TRBV6-3,NA,CASSYRNIMQIEAFF,TGTGCCAGCAGTTACCGGAATATTATGCAGATCGAAGCTTTCTTT
15,NA,TRBJ2-1,TRBV6-1,TRBD2,CASTSPTSGRDEQFF,TGTGCCAGCACCTCCCCGACTAGCGGGAGGGATGAGCAGTTCTTC
18,NA,TRBJ2-1,TRBV20-1,NA,CSARVVGPLFSSYNEQFF,TGCAGTGCTAGAGTTGTGGGACCTCTTTTCAGCTCCTACAATGAGCAGTTCTTC
15,NA,TRBJ1-4,TRBV7-6,TRBD1,CASTARDRGHEKLFF,TGTGCCAGCACCGCCCGGGACAGGGGGCATGAAAAACTGTTTTTT
15,many,TRBJ2-2,TRBV7-9,NA,CASSLTAPNTGELFF,TGTGCCAGCAGCTTAACGGCTCCGAACACCGGGGAGCTGTTTTTT
19,once,TRBJ2-2,TRBV3-1,TRBD2,CASSKLGTSGGANTGELFF,TGTGCCAGCAGCAAACTCGGGACTAGCGGGGGGGCAAACACCGGGGAGCTGTTTTTT
15,NA,TRBJ2-5,TRBV19,NA,CASSIAGLLQETQYF,TGTGCCAGTAGTATAGCCGGACTGCTACAAGAGACCCAGTACTTC
13,NA,TRBJ1-1,TRBV5-1,NA,CASVGGMNTEAFF,TGCGCCAGCGTCGGGGGGATGAACACTGAAGCTTTCTTT
13,few,TRBJ1-2,TRBV28,NA,CASSFGQDYGYTF,TGTGCCAGCAGTTTCGGCCAGGACTATGGCTACACCTTC
17,NA,TRBJ2-5,TRBV28,NA,CASSLFPRAHDQETQYF,TGTGCCAGCAGTTTATTCCCGCGGGCGCACGACCAAGAGACCCAGTACTTC
14,few,TRBJ1-1,TRBV5-1,NA,CASRKGGANTEAFF,TGCGCCAGCAGAAAGGGGGGGGCGAACACTGAAGCTTTCTTT
15,few,TRBJ1-4,TRBV4-3,TRBD1,CASSHPTGDGEKLFF,TGCGCCAGCAGCCATCCGACAGGGGATGGCGAAAAACTGTTTTTT
14,many,TRBJ2-4,TRBV18,TRBD1,CASSSGDRKNIQYF,TGTGCCAGCTCATCGGGGGACAGGAAAAACATTCAGTACTTC
12,few,TRBJ2-1,TRBV3-1,NA,CASSQAGIEQFF,TGTGCCAGCAGCCAAGCGGGAATTGAGCAGTTCTTC
14,many,TRBJ2-3,TRBV29-1,TRBD1,CSVEGQGGTDTQYF,TGCAGCGTTGAGGGACAGGGGGGCACAGATACGCAGTATTTT
15,few,TRBJ2-5,TRBV5-1,NA,CASSLGSGDQETQYF,TGCGCCAGCAGCTTGGGTTCCGGGGACCAAGAGACCCAGTACTTC
15,many,TRBJ2-3,TRBV5-1,TRBD2,CASSSGTSDTDTQYF,TGCGCCAGCAGCTCCGGGACTAGCGACACAGATACGCAGTATTTT
13,many,TRBJ2-5,TRBV7-2,TRBD1,CASRTTGQETQYF,TGTGCCAGCAGAACGACAGGGCAAGAGACCCAGTACTTC
16,NA,TRBJ1-1,TRBV14,NA,CASSQVRQLMNTEAFF,TGTGCCAGCAGCCAGGTTAGACAGCTGATGAACACTGAAGCTTTCTTT
14,few,TRBJ1-5,TRBV24-1,NA,CATSEATSNQPQHF,TGTGCCACCAGTGAGGCGACAAGCAATCAGCCCCAGCATTTT
16,many,TRBJ2-3,TRBV3-1,TRBD2,CASSRTSGRSTDTQYF,TGTGCCAGCAGCAGGACTAGCGGGAGGTCCACAGATACGCAGTATTTT
15,many,TRBJ2-5,TRBV28,TRBD2,CASSFLAGVLGTQYF,TGTGCCAGCAGTTTTCTAGCGGGAGTTCTGGGGACCCAGTACTTC
13,few,TRBJ2-7,TRBV6-5,NA,CASSYRPIGEQYF,TGTGCCAGCAGTTATCGGCCCATAGGGGAGCAGTACTTC
13,NA,TRBJ2-7,TRBV28,NA,CASSSGLVYEQYF,TGTGCCAGCAGTTCTGGGCTGGTCTACGAGCAGTACTTC
13,many,TRBJ1-2,TRBV20-1,TRBD1,CSAVQGINYGYTF,TGCAGTGCGGTACAGGGGATAAACTATGGCTACACCTTC
13,few,TRBJ1-2,TRBV11-3,NA,CASSLGFRVGYTF,TGTGCCAGCAGCTTAGGGTTTCGAGTTGGCTACACCTTC
13,NA,TRBJ2-7,TRBV27,NA,CSSSLRDTYEQYF,TGTTCCAGCAGTTTACGGGACACCTACGAGCAGTACTTC
16,NA,TRBJ2-5,TRBV18,TRBD1,CASSQNRDRYQETQYF,TGTGCCAGCTCACAGAACCGGGACAGGTACCAAGAGACCCAGTACTTC
10,few,TRBJ2-7,TRBV7-3,NA,CASRTYEQYF,TGTGCCAGCCGGACCTACGAGCAGTACTTC